One and the same sample provided the 5 T cell receptor beta chains below, sequenced in a study of a mutant IDH1 vaccine in newly diagnosed glioma. Profiled with immunoSEQ multiplex PCR; TCRdb holds only in-frame clones, not every one. The sample holds about 90,000 clones, about nine tenths seen once. The antigens for these receptors are not known. The sample's time point: week 47, end of study. A 20-mer mutant IDH1 peptide at 300 ug was injected subcutaneously with topical imiquimod. Sequencing was performed on PBMCs, taken from a glioma patient whose treatment included an IDH1 peptide vaccine. The receptors originated from a woman aged 45-60 years with glioma.

The chain is built from TRBV5-1 and TRBJ2-5; maybe TRBD2 (5 bases). The CDR3 length is 17 residues. V lost 4 bases to trimming and J lost 4 bases, with 23 bases between them. Germline V gene lookup returns CDR1 SGHRS and CDR2 YFSETQ. The CDR3 sequence: CASSPGVARGFRETQYF. The CDR3 bases are TGCGCCAGCAGCCCCGGGGTAGCTCGGGGTTTTCGAGAGACCCAGTACTTC.

The chain combines TRBV19 with TRBJ2-2; 7 nucleotides agree with TRBD1. There are 14 residues in the CDR3. Looked up from germline, CDR1 is LNHDA and CDR2 is SQIVND (reference sequence). V was pared by 4 bases and J by 13 bases, with 12 bases of the junction left unmatched. Written as DNA, the CDR3 is TGTGCCAGTAGTAGCGACAGGGTCCTAGGTTGGCTGTTTTTT. This codes for CASSSDRVLGWLFF.

The J gene is TRBJ2-7, the V gene TRBV27; D remains ambiguous. V was pared by 6 bases and J by 2 bases, with 5 bases between. CDR3 size: 11 residues. Germline V gene sequence: CDR1 MNHEY, CDR2 SMNVEV (reference sequence). The CDR3 DNA is TGTGCCAGCAGGGGGACCTACGAGCAGTACTTC. Encoded protein: CASRGTYEQYF.

The rearrangement uses TRBV5-4 and TRBJ2-7; tentative D call: TRBD2 (6 bases). CDR3 length: 15 residues. V lost 0 bases and J 0 bases, leaving 10 bases between the germline ends. Looked up from germline, CDR1 is SGHNT and CDR2 is YYREEE (reference sequence). The DNA for the CDR3 is TGTGCCAGCAGCTTGGAATACGGGAGCTCCTACGAGCAGTACTTC. Protein: CASSLEYGSSYEQYF.

This chain joins TRBV11-3 and TRBJ1-1; a weak D match, TRBD1 (6 bases). Germline CDR1 reads SGHNT; CDR2 reads YENEEA. Trimming cost V 1 base and J 8 bases, with 11 bases left between them. The CDR3 covers 13 residues. CDR3 amino acids: CASSLGTGTEAFF. As DNA, the CDR3 is TGTGCCAGCAGCTTAGGTACCGGGACAGAAGCTTTCTTT. Drawing the rest from reference TRBV11-3 and TRBJ1-1, the complete variable domain is EAGVVQSPRYKIIEKKQPVAFWCNPISGHNTLYWYLQNLGQGPELLIRYENEEAVDDSQLPKDRFSAERLKGVDSTLKIQPAELGDSAVYLCASSLGTGTEAFFGQGTRLTVV.